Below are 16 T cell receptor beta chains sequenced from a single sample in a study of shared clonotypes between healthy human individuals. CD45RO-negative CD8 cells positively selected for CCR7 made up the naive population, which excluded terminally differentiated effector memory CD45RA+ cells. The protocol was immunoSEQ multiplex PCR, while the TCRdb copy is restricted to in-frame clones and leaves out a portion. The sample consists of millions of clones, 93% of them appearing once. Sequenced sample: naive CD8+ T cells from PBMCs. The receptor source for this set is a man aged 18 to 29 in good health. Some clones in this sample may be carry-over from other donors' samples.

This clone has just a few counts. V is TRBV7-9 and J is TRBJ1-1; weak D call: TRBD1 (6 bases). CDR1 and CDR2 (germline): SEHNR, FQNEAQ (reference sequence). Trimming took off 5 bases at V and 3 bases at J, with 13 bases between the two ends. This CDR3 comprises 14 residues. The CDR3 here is CASSLSGGHTEAFF. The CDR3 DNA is TGTGCCAGCAGCCTTTCGGGGGGGCACACTGAAGCTTTCTTT.

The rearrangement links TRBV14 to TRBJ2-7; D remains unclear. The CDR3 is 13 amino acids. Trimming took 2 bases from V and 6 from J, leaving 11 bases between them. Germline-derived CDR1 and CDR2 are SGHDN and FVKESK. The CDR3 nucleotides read TGTGCCAGCAGCCAATTAGGTCTTAGCGAGCAGTACTTC. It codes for CASSQLGLSEQYF.

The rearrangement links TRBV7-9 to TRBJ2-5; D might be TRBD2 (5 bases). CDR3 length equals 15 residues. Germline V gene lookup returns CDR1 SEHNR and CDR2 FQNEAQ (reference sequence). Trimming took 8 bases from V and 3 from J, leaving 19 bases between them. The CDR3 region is CASWGSEGTKETQYF. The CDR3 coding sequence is TGTGCCAGCTGGGGAAGTGAGGGTACCAAAGAGACCCAGTACTTC.

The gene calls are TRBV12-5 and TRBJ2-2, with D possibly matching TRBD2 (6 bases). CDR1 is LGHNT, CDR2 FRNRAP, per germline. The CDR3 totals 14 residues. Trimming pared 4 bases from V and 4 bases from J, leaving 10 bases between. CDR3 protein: CASGWDFPTGELFF. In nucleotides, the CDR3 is TGTGCTAGTGGTTGGGACTTTCCCACCGGGGAGCTGTTTTTT.

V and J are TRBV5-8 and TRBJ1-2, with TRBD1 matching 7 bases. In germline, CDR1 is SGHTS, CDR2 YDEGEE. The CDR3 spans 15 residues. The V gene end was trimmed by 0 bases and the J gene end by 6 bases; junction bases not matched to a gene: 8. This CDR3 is CASSLGVRGSNGYTF. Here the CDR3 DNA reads TGTGCCAGCAGCTTGGGGGTCAGGGGGTCTAATGGCTACACCTTC.

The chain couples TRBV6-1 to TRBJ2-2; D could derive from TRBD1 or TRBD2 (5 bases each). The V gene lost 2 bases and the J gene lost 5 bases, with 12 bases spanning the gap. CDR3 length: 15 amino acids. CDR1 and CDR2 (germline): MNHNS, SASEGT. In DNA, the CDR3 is TGTGCCAGCAGTGAATTGGGGACGTTTACCGGGGAGCTGTTTTTT. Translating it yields CASSELGTFTGELFF.

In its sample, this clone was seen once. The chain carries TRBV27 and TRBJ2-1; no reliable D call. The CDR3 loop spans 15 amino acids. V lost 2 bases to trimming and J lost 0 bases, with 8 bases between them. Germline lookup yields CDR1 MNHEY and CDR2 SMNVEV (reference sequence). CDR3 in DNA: TGTGCCAGCAGTTTAATCGGAAGCTCCTACAATGAGCAGTTCTTC. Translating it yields CASSLIGSSYNEQFF.

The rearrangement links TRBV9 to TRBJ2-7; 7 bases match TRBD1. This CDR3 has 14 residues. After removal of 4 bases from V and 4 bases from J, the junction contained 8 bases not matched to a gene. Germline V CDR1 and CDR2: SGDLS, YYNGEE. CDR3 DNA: TGTGCCAGCAGCCCCGGTCGGACAGGATACGAGCAGTACTTC. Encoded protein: CASSPGRTGYEQYF.

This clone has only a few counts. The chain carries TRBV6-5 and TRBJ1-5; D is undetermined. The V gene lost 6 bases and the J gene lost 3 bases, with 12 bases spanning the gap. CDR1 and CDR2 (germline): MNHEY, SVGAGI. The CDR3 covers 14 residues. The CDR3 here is CASSLGRYNQPQHF. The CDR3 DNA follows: TGTGCCAGCAGCCTCGGACGGTACAATCAGCCCCAGCATTTT.

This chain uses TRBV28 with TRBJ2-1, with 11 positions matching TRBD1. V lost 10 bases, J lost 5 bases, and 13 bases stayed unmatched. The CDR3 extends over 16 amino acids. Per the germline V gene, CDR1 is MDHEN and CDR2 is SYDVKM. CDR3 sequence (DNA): TGTGCCACCAACGGAGTTGGACAGGGGGCCGACAATGAGCAGTTCTTC. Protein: CATNGVGQGADNEQFF.

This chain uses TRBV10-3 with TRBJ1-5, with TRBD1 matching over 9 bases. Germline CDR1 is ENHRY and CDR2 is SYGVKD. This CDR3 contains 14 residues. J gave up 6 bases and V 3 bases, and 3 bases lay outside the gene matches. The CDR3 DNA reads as TGTGCCATCAGTGAAACAGGGGGCGCTCAGCCCCAGCATTTT. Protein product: CAISETGGAQPQHF.

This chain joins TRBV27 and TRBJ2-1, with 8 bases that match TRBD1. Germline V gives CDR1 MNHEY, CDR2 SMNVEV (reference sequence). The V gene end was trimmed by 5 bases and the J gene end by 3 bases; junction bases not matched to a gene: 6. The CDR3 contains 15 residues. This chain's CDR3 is CASSQSGTGYNEQFF. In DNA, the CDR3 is TGTGCCAGCAGTCAATCCGGGACAGGCTACAATGAGCAGTTCTTC.

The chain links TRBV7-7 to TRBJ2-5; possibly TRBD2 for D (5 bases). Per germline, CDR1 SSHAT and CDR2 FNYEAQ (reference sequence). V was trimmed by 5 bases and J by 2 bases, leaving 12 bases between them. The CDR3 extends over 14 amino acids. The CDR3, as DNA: TGTGCCAGCAGCCGCGGCCGGGGACAAGAGACCCAGTACTTC. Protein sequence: CASSRGRGQETQYF.

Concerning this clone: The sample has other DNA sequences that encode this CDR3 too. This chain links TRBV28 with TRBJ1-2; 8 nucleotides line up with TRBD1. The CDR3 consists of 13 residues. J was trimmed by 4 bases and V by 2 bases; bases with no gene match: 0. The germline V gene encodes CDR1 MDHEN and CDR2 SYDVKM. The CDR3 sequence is CASSLDRGYGYTF. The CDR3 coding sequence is TGTGCCAGCAGTTTAGACAGGGGCTATGGCTACACCTTC.

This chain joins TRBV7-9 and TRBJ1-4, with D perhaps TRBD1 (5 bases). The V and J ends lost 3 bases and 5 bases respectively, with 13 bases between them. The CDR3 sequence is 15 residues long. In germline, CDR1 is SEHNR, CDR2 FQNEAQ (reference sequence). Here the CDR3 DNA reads TGTGCCAGCAGCTTTATCACAGGATTAAATGAAAAACTGTTTTTT. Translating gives CASSFITGLNEKLFF.

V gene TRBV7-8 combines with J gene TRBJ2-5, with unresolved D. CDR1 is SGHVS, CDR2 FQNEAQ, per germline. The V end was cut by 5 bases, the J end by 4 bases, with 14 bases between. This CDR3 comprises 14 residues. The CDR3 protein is CASSLSIRRETQYF. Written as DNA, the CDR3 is TGTGCCAGCAGCCTTAGTATCAGGCGAGAGACCCAGTACTTC.